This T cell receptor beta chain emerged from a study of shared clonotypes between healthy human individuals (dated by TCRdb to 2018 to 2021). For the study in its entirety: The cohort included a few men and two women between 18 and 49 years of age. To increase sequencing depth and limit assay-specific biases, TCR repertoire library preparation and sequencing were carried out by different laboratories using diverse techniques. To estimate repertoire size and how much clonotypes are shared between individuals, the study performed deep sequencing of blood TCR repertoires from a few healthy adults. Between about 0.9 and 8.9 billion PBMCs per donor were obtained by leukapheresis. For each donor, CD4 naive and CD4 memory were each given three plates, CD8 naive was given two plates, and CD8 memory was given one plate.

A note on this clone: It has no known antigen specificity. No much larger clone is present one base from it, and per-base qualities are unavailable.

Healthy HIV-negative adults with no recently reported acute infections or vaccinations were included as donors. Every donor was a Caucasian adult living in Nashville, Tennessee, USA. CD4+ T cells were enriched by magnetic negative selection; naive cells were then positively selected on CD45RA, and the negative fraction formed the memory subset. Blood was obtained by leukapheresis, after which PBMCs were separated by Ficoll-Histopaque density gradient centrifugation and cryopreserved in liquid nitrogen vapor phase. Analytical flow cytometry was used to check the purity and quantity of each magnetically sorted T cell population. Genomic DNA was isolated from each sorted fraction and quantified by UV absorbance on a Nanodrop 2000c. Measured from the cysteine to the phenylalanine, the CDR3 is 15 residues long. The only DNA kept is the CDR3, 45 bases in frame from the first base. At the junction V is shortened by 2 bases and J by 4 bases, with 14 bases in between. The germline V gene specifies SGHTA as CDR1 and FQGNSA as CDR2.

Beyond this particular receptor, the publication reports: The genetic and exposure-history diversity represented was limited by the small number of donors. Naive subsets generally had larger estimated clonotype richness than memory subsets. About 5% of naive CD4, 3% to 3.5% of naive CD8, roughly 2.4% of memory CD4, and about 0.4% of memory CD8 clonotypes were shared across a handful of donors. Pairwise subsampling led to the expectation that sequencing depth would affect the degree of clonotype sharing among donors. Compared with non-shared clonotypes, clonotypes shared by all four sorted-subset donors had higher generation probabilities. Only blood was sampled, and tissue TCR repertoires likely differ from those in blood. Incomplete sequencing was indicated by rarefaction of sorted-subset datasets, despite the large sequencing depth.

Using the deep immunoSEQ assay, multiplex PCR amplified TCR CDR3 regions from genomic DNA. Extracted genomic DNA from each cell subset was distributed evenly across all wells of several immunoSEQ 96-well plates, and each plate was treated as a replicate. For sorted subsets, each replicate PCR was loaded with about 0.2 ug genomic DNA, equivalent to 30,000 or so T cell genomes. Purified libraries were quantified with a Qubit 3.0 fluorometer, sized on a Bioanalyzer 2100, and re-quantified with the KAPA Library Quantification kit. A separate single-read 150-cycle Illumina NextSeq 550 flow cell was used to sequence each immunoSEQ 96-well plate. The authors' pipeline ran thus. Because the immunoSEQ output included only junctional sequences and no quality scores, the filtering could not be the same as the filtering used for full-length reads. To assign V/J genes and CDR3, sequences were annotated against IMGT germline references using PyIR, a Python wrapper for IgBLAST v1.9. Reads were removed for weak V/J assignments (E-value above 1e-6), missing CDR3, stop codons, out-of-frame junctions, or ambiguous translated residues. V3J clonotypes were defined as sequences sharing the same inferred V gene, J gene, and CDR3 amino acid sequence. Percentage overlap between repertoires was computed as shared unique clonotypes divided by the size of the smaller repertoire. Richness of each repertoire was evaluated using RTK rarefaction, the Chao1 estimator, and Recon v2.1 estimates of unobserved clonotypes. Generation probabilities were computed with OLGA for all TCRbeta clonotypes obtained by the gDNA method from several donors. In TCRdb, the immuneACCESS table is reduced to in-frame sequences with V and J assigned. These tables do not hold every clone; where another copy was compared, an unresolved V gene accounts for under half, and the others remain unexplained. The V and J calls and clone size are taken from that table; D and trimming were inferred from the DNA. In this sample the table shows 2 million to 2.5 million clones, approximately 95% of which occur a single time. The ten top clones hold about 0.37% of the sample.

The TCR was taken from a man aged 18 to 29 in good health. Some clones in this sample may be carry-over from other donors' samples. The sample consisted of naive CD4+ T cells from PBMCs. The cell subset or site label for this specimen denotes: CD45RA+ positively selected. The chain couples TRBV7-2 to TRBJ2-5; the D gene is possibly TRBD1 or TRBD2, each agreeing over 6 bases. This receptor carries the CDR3 CASSLIAGGGETQYF. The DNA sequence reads TGTGCCAGCAGCTTAATAGCAGGAGGGGGAGAGACCCAGTACTTC.